The TCR beta chain described here comes from a study of cytomegalovirus exposure and HLA in healthy donors. The PCR ran on 60 Vbeta and 13 Jbeta primers. Data came from immunoSEQ multiplex PCR; TCRdb stores just in-frame clones and leaves some out. The repertoire holds approximately 290,000 clones, with about 80% as singletons. The CDR3 is 13 amino acids. CDR1 and CDR2 (germline): LNHDA, SQIVND (reference sequence). Losses at the gene ends were 6 bases for V and 3 bases for J; bases not matched to a gene: 5. This TCR was sampled from a girl aged 2-10 years in good health and CMV-seronegative. The chain joins TRBV19 to TRBJ2-7; TRBD2 agrees at 7 bases. The sample consisted of PBMCs. The CDR3 protein is CASSPGLNYEQYF. The CDR3 bases are TGTGCCAGTAGCCCGGGACTAAACTACGAGCAGTACTTC.